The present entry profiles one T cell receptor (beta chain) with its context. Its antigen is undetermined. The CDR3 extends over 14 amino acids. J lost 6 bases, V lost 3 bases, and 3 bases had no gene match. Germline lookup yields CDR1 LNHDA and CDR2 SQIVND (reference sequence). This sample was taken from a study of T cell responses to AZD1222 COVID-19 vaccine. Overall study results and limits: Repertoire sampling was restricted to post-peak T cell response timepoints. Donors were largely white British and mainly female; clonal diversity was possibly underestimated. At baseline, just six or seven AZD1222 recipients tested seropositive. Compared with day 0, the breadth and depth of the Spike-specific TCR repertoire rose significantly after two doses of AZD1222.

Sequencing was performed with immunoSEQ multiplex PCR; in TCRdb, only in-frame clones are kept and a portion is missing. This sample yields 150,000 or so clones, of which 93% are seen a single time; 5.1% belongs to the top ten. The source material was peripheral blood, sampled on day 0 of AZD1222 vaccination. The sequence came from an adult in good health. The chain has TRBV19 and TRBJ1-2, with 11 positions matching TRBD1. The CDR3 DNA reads TGTGCCAGTAGTATGGACAGGGGGCCGAATGGCTACACCTTC. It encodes CASSMDRGPNGYTF.